These 22 T cell receptor beta chains were sequenced from one sample in a study of CD8+CD57+ T cells in acquired aplastic anemia. The authors sequenced patients whose flow cytometry had shown CD8+CD57+ cell expansion. TCR beta VDJ and CDR3 profiling used genomic DNA as template. MiXCR was run by TCRdb on the reads, yielding one entry per CDR3 protein. The top ten clones hold over 35% of a sample with roughly 250,000 distinct CDR3 sequences, approximately 80% of them seen once. Sequencing was performed on sorted CD4+, CD8+, or CD8+CD57+ T cells (not recorded which) from PBMCs. The receptors come from a human donor with aplastic anemia.

This chain uses TRBV7-9 with TRBJ2-3; 12 bases are shared with TRBD2. The length of the CDR3 is 15 residues. V shed 5 bases, J shed 5 bases, and the junction held 5 bases outside the gene matches. CDR1 SEHNR and CDR2 FQNEAQ come from the germline V gene (reference sequence). The CDR3 bases are TGTGCCAGCAGCATCCTAGCGGGGGGGGTAGATACGCAGTATTTT. Translating it yields CASSILAGGVDTQYF.

The genes are TRBV19 and TRBJ2-3; 13 bases map to TRBD2. CDR1 and CDR2 from the germline V gene are LNHDA and SQIVND (reference sequence). CDR3 length: 18 amino acids. V was pared by 5 bases and J by 2 bases, with 10 bases of the junction left unmatched. The CDR3 reads CASSSTGTSGANTDTQYF. The CDR3 DNA is TGTGCCAGTAGTTCTACCGGGACTAGCGGGGCGAACACAGATACGCAGTATTTT.

The rearrangement links TRBV7-9 to TRBJ2-5, with D perhaps TRBD2 (7 bases). Deletions cut 5 bases from V and 11 bases from J, with 27 bases between. Germline CDR1 is SEHNR and CDR2 is FQNEAQ (reference sequence). The CDR3 extends over 16 amino acids. CDR3: CASSTGGGTSAGAQYF. The DNA of the CDR3 is TGTGCCAGCAGCACGGGGGGCGGGACATCCGCCGGGGCGCAGTACTTC.

There are a few counts of this clonotype. The chain couples TRBV6-1 to TRBJ1-6; D possibly corresponds to TRBD1 (6 bases). This CDR3 spans 13 amino acids. Germline loops: CDR1 MNHNS, CDR2 SASEGT. Between the trimmed V and J ends, which lost 4 bases and 10 bases, there was a span of 11 bases. CDR3 nucleotide sequence: TGTGCCAGCAGTGCAGGGGTATACTCACCCCTCCACTTT. This codes for CASSAGVYSPLHF.

On this clonotype itself: A junction boundary mismatches the germline segment, possibly from a read error. This chain links TRBV7-3 with TRBJ2-3; either TRBD1 or TRBD2 may fit D (5 bases each). Germline V CDR1 and CDR2: SGHTA, FQGTGA. CDR3 size: 13 residues. DNA for the CDR3: TGTGCCAGCTCAAGCCGGGGCAACGCCACTGAACATTTT. Translation gives CASSSRGNATEHF. Filled out from reference TRBV7-3 and TRBJ2-3, the complete variable domain reads GAGVSQTPSNKVTEKGKYVELRCDPISGHTALYWYRQSLGQGPEFLIYFQGTGAADDSGLPNDRFFAVRPEGSVSTLKIQRTERGDSAVYLCASSSRGNATEHFGPGTRLTVL.

The V call is TRBV7-9, the J call TRBJ2-1; D gene uncertain. CDR1 and CDR2 (germline): SEHNR, FQNEAQ (reference sequence). The CDR3 is 16 residues long. Trimming left V 11 bases short and J 8 bases short, with 28 bases between. The CDR3 DNA sequence: TGTGCCTACGAGGTACCGGCGAACCAAGAGACCCATGAGCAGTTCTTC. Protein product: CAYEVPANQETHEQFF.

In its sample, this clonotype was seen a few times. This chain links TRBV28 with TRBJ2-6, with D possibly TRBD2 on 6 matching bases. This CDR3 is 17 amino acids long. Deletions cut 5 bases from V and 4 bases from J, with 18 bases between. The germline V gene has CDR1 MDHEN and CDR2 SYDVKM. The CDR3 here is CASSPSPGGDGANVLTF. Here the CDR3 DNA reads TGTGCCAGCAGTCCCTCCCCTGGAGGGGACGGGGCCAACGTCCTGACTTTC.

This chain links TRBV10-3 with TRBJ1-1, with TRBD1 matching 8 bases. CDR1 ENHRY and CDR2 SYGVKD come from the germline V gene. Trimming cost V 1 base and J 3 bases; bases outside gene matches: 4. This CDR3 has 15 residues. The CDR3 bases are TGTGCCATCAGTGAGTGGACAGGGTCGTACACTGAAGCTTTCTTT. Translation gives CAISEWTGSYTEAFF.

This clonotype was counted a few times. V is TRBV5-1 and J is TRBJ2-7; tentatively, D is TRBD1 (6 bases). The CDR3 spans 14 residues. V gave up 0 bases and J gave up 2 bases, with 9 bases separating them. Germline V gene lookup returns CDR1 SGHRS and CDR2 YFSETQ. The CDR3 nucleotides are TGCGCCAGCAGCTTGGAAGGACAGACCTACGAGCAGTACTTC. Translated: CASSLEGQTYEQYF.

Concerning this clonotype itself: The junction differs from germline at one of its ends, possibly a read error. The J gene is TRBJ1-4, the V gene TRBV7-9, with unresolved D. Germline V CDR1 and CDR2: SEHNR, FQNEAQ (reference sequence). The CDR3 loop spans 14 amino acids. In DNA form, the CDR3 reads TGTGCCAGCAGCTTTCTCAGAAGCGGGGAAAAACTGGAGTTT. Encoded protein: CASSFLRSGEKLEF.

The J gene is TRBJ2-1, the V gene TRBV9, with D tentatively TRBD2 (5 bases). Trimming took 4 bases from V and 8 from J, leaving 25 bases between them. CDR3 length equals 17 residues. The germline V gene has CDR1 SGDLS and CDR2 YYNGEE. The CDR3 DNA reads TGTGCCAGCAGCTTAGCAGGAGGTCCCGGTACAGAGTATGAGCAGTTCTTC. Amino acid sequence: CASSLAGGPGTEYEQFF.

A word on this clonotype: Since the CDR3 does not end with the conserved phenylalanine or tryptophan, this likely comes from a read error. Because the CDR3's place on the DNA is in doubt, the DNA is left out and the CDR3 is given as listed by TCRdb. V and J are TRBV7-8 and TRBJ2-3; the DNA was not compared with TRBD1, the D call given in the table. Germline CDR1 is SGHVS and CDR2 is FQNEAQ. The CDR3 region is 13 residues in length, termini included. This CDR3 is CASGYGGGPTPQY.

The chain carries TRBV5-5 and TRBJ2-1; D may be TRBD1 or TRBD2 (7 bases each). From germline, CDR1 is SGHKS and CDR2 YYEKEE (reference sequence). The CDR3 totals 15 residues. Between the trimmed V and J ends, which lost 4 bases and 7 bases, there was a span of 18 bases. The DNA of the CDR3 is TGTGCCAGCAGCAGGGAGAGGCAGGGGGGGAATGAGCAGTTCTTC. Amino acids: CASSRERQGGNEQFF.

The chain combines TRBV7-8 with TRBJ2-7, with D perhaps matching TRBD2 (7 bases). Trimming left V 3 bases short and J 3 bases short, with 24 bases between. The CDR3 has 18 residues. Germline CDR1 reads SGHVS; CDR2 reads FQNEAQ. DNA for the CDR3: TGTGCCAGCAGCTTTCATCCAAGCGGGACAACCGATTACTACGAGCAGTACGTC. Translated: CASSFHPSGTTDYYEQYV.

The chain combines TRBV7-8 with TRBJ2-1; possibly TRBD2 for D (6 bases). Germline V gene data show CDR1 as SGHVS and CDR2 as FQNEAQ. The V end lost 1 base, the J end lost 7 bases, and 14 bases lay between the germline ends. The CDR3 contains 15 residues. DNA of the CDR3: TGTGCCAGCAGCTTAGGGGGAGGTAGAAGTAATGAGCAGTTCTTC. Translating it yields CASSLGGGRSNEQFF.

As for this clonotype: No conserved phenylalanine or tryptophan is present at the end of the CDR3, so a read error is the likely explanation. It is unclear where the CDR3 begins or ends on the DNA, so no DNA is shown, and the CDR3 is as TCRdb lists it. The rearrangement joins TRBV7-9 to TRBJ1-2. Germline V gene lookup returns CDR1 SEHNR and CDR2 FQNEAQ (reference sequence). The CDR3 spans 13 amino acids, including both terminal residues. The CDR3 loop reads CASSLAQAGGYAG.

The chain combines TRBV9 with TRBJ2-2; no definite D call. The J call may be wrong; the DNA end is better matched by TRBJ2-3. This CDR3 region has 12 residues. Germline V CDR1 and CDR2: SGDLS, YYNGEE. CDR3 nucleotide sequence: TGTGCCAGCAGCTTAGCCGCGAACGTTCAGTATTTT. Protein product: CASSLAANVQYF.

In the case of this clonotype: Mismatch with germline at one junction end may stem from a read error. The chain has TRBV7-9 and TRBJ1-4; D not resolved. This CDR3 region has 13 residues. The germline CDR1 and CDR2 sequences are SEHNR and FQNEAQ (reference sequence). The CDR3: CASSSRAGEKLFF. In DNA, the CDR3 is TGCGCCAGCAGCAGCCGGGCGGGTGAAAAACTGTTTTTT.

The genes are TRBV11-2 and TRBJ2-7; D may match TRBD1 or TRBD2 (5 bases each). Germline V gene lookup returns CDR1 SGHAT and CDR2 FQNNGV. The CDR3 runs 13 residues. V was pared by 5 bases and J by 7 bases, with 15 bases between. This CDR3 reads CASSGGSEAEQYF. The CDR3 DNA reads TGTGCCAGCAGCGGGGGATCGGAAGCGGAGCAGTACTTC.

The V call is TRBV9, the J call TRBJ1-1; 9 bases match TRBD1. The CDR3 has 15 residues. V lost 4 bases to trimming and J lost 11 bases; unmatched junction nucleotides: 15. Germline lookup yields CDR1 SGDLS and CDR2 YYNGEE. For the CDR3, the DNA is TGTGCCAGCAGCCCTTGGGACAGGGTTCAAATTGAGGCTTTCTTT. It codes for CASSPWDRVQIEAFF.

Of note for this clonotype: One end of the junction does not line up with germline, which may come from a read error. This rearrangement joins TRBV9 to TRBJ2-3, with 7 bases matching TRBD1. Germline V gives CDR1 SGDLS, CDR2 YYNGEE. This CDR3 is built from 14 residues. The CDR3 is CASSLGTARNTHYF. DNA for the CDR3: TGTGCCAGCAGCTTAGGGACAGCTCGAAATACGCACTATTTT.

The chain has TRBV20-1 and TRBJ2-1, with D maybe TRBD2 (5 bases). CDR1 is DFQATT, CDR2 SNEGSKA, per germline (reference sequence). V dropped 3 bases and J dropped 4 bases, with 16 bases sitting between them. This CDR3 is 15 amino acids long. This chain's CDR3 is CSASRPEDLYNEQFF. In DNA, the CDR3 is TGCAGTGCTAGTCGTCCGGAGGACCTTTACAATGAGCAGTTCTTC.